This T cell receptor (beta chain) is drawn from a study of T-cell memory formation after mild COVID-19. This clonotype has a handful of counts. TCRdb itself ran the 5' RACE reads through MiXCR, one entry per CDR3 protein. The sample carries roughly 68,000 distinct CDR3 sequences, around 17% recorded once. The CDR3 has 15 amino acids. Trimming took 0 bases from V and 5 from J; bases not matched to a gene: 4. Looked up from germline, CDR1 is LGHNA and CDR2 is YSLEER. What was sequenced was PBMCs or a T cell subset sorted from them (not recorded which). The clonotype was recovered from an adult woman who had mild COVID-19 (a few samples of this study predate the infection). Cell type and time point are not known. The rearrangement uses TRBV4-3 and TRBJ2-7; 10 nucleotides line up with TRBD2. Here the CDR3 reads CASSQDRTSGNEQYF. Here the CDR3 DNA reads TGCGCCAGCAGCCAAGATCGTACTAGCGGGAACGAGCAGTACTTC.